The source of this T cell receptor beta chain is a study of pediatric ulcerative colitis. Findings of the study overall: Rectal repertoires separated controls, mild-moderate and acute severe colitis. Total lymphocyte DNA, not sorted subsets, was the template. Blood samples from a couple of patients yielded substantially fewer templates and were excluded from blood-rectal overlap analysis.

Rectal tissue came from one to two pinch biopsies taken at colonoscopy. This clone was recorded a few times. Its antigen is unidentified. The CDR3 is made up of 14 amino acids. With 3 bases removed from V and 5 bases from J, the gap between germline ends came to 11 bases. The germline V gene has CDR1 SGHRS and CDR2 YFSETQ. Sequencing was at survey level. The protocol was immunoSEQ multiplex PCR, while the TCRdb copy is restricted to in-frame clones and leaves out a portion. Of around 20,000 clones in the sample, roughly 70% were seen once. The TCR sequence derives from a boy aged 5 to 17 with moderate ulcerative colitis. Sequences were obtained from gut tissue. V usage is TRBV5-1 and J usage is TRBJ2-2, with a weak D call TRBD1 (5 bases). CDR3 residues: CASSSDPGTGELFF. The CDR3 DNA reads as TGCGCCAGCAGCTCTGACCCAGGGACCGGGGAGCTGTTTTTT.